The 7 T cell receptor beta chains presented below share a single source sample, sequenced in a study of blood T cell repertoires in COVID-19 (TCRdb year 2020). Library preparation was by the immunoSEQ multiplex PCR assay. TCRdb retrieved this table from immuneACCESS and kept in-frame rearrangements only. Not all clones are present; in checked studies, unresolved V genes account for under half, and no reason is known for the remainder. The sample profile shows about 110,000 clones; around four fifths of them were found once. Approximately 4.1% of the sample is in the top ten clones. Sample: peripheral blood. These receptors were collected from a woman aged 65 to 85 with acute or convalescent COVID-19.

J is TRBJ2-7 and V is TRBV7-3; 10 bases fit TRBD2. Germline loops: CDR1 SGHTA, CDR2 FQGTGA. There are 16 residues in the CDR3. V shed 5 bases, J shed 8 bases, and the junction held 15 bases outside the gene matches. CDR3 DNA: TGTGCCAGCAGCCCCGTGGGCGGGACTAGCGTTCATAAGCAGTACTTC. This codes for CASSPVGGTSVHKQYF.

This clone has a single count. The CDR3 here is CASSLTVQDEQFF. The CDR3 bases are TGTGCCAGCAGCTTGACAGTTCAGGATGAGCAGTTCTTC. The chain joins TRBV5-4 to TRBJ2-1; D not resolved. The germline gives CDR1 SGHNT, CDR2 YYREEE (reference sequence). The V and J ends lost 1 base and 8 bases respectively, with 10 bases between them. This CDR3 comprises 13 residues.

This chain links TRBV10-2 with TRBJ1-1, with D perhaps matching TRBD1 (5 bases). Trimming removed 8 bases at V and 4 bases at J, with 14 bases between. Germline V lookup: CDR1 WSHSY, CDR2 SAAADI. This CDR3 contains 13 residues. The CDR3 sequence is CASSRQWSTEAFF. The CDR3, as DNA: TGCGCCAGCTCCCGACAGTGGAGCACTGAAGCTTTCTTT.

The rearrangement uses TRBV3-1 (or the pseudogene TRBV3-2) and TRBJ1-1; the D gene is possibly TRBD1 (6 bases). CDR1 is LGHDT, CDR2 YNNKEL, per germline (reference sequence). CDR3 length: 15 amino acids. V dropped 2 bases and J dropped 1 base, with 11 bases sitting between them. The CDR3 DNA reads as TGTGCCAGCAGCCAACCGACAGGTCCGAACACTGAAGCTTTCTTT. This sequence encodes CASSQPTGPNTEAFF.

The rearrangement joins TRBV28 to TRBJ2-7; 9 nucleotides agree with TRBD1. V was clipped by 4 bases and J by 2 bases; unmatched bases: 9. Germline CDR1 MDHEN, CDR2 SYDVKM. This CDR3 has 16 amino acids. The CDR3 protein is CASSSDGTGFTYEQYV. CDR3 sequence (DNA): TGTGCCAGCAGTTCCGACGGGACAGGGTTTACCTACGAGCAGTACGTC.

The chain has TRBV6-5 and TRBJ2-3, with a tentative D call TRBD1 (7 bases). The CDR3 sequence is 15 residues long. Trimming removed 6 bases at V and 7 bases at J, with 20 bases between. CDR1 and CDR2 (germline): MNHEY, SVGAGI. The CDR3 DNA is TGTGCCAGCAGAAACTTGGATCAGGGGGGAAATACGCAGTATTTT. As protein: CASRNLDQGGNTQYF.

This chain uses TRBV10-3 with TRBJ1-4; TRBD1 is a possible D gene (5 bases). This CDR3 is built from 14 residues. The ends were cut back, 5 bases at V and 4 bases at J, with 11 bases in the middle. CDR1 is ENHRY and CDR2 is SYGVKD in the germline V gene. CDR3 in amino acids: CAISSSGYNEKLFF. The CDR3 DNA is TGTGCCATCAGTTCTTCAGGGTATAATGAAAAACTGTTTTTT.